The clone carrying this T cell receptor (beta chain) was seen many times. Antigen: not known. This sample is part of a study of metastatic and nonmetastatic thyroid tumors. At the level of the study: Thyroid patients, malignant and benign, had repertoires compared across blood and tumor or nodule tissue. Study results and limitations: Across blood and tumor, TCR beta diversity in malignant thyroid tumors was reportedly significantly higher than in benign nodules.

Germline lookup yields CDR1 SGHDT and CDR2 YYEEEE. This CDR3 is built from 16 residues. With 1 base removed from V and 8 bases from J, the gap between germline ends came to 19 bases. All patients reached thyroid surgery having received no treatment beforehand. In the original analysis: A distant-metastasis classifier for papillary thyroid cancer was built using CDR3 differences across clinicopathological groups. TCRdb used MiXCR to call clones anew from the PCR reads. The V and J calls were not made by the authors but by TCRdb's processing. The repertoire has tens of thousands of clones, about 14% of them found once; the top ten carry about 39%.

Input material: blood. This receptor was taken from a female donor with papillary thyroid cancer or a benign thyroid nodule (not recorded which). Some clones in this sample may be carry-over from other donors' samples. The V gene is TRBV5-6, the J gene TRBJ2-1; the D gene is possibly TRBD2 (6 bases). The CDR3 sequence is CASSLLETRQLDEQFF. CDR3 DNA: TGTGCCAGCAGCTTGCTCGAGACTAGACAATTGGATGAGCAGTTCTTC.